This T cell receptor beta chain was obtained from a study of blood T cell repertoires in COVID-19. As for the study in general: Material from acute and convalescent COVID-19 was sourced from the United States, Italy and Spain. The analysed material was cDNA or gDNA that came from T cells, B-cell-depleted T cells, or PBMCs.

The assay was immunoSEQ multiplex PCR, and TCRdb's table has in-frame clones only and misses some. The sample contains around 200,000 clones, more than 70% of which appear only once. Looked up from germline, CDR1 is SGDLS and CDR2 is YYNGEE. CDR3 length: 15 residues. V lost 4 bases and J lost 5, with 13 bases in between. Source material: peripheral blood. The sequence came from a middle-aged man with active or convalescent COVID-19. This chain links TRBV9 with TRBJ1-6, with a possible D match to TRBD1 (6 bases). In DNA, the CDR3 is TGTGCCAGCAGCCTGGGGGGGGCGAATAATTCACCCCTCCACTTT. As protein: CASSLGGANNSPLHF.